This TCR beta chain was observed in a study of T cells after yellow fever vaccination. V was clipped by 4 bases and J by 1 base, with 19 bases between them. The CDR3 runs 16 residues. CDR1 is SQVTM, CDR2 ANQGSEA, per germline. The table lists this clonotype with many counts. TCRdb re-called the 5' RACE reads with MiXCR, one entry per CDR3 protein. In the table there are some 240,000 distinct CDR3 sequences, about 3.5% of which are singletons. The genes are TRBV29-1 and TRBJ1-1; D gene uncertain. The sequence was collected from a man aged 18 to 30 who received the YFV17D yellow fever vaccine. The sample in question was PBMCs, obtained 15 days after the yellow fever booster vaccination. CDR3 nucleotide sequence: TGCAGCGTTGCAACTTCCATTTGGTTGGGGAACACTGAAGCTTTCTTT. Its protein is CSVATSIWLGNTEAFF.